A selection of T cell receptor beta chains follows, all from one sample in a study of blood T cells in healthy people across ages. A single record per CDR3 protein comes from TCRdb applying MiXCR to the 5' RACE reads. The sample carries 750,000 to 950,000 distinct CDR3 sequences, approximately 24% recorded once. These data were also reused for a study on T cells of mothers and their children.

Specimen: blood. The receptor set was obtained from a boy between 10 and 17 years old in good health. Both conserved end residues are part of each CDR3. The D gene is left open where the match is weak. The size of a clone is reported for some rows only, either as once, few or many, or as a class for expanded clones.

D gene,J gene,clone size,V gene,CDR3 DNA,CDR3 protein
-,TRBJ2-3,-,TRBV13,TGTGCCAGCAGCGCGCTCAGCTTCACAGATACGCAGTATTTT,CASSALSFTDTQYF
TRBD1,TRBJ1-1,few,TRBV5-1,TGCGCCAGCAGTCCAGGGGGCCTAGGCGCTTCCTTT,CASSPGGLGASF
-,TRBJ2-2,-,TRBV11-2,TGTGCCAGCAGCAAGACAGGCACCGGGGAGCTGTTTTTT,CASSKTGTGELFF
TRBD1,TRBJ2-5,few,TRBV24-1,TGTGCCACCAGTGATTTCCGTAGGACAGGGCAAGAGACCCAGTACTTC,CATSDFRRTGQETQYF
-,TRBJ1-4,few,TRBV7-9,TGTGCCAACAGCCCCTCAACTAATGAAAAACTGTTTTTT,CANSPSTNEKLFF
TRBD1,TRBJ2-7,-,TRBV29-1,TGCAGCGTCTTGACAGGGGGCGATTACGAGCAGTACTTC,CSVLTGGDYEQYF
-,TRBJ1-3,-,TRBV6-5,TGTGCCAGCAGTTACTCGGGGCAGCCGGGAAACACCATATATTTT,CASSYSGQPGNTIYF
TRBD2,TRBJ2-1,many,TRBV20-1,TGCAGTGCTAGAGTGGGAACTAGCGGGGGCCCGGAGCAGTTCTTC,CSARVGTSGGPEQFF
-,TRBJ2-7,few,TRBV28,TGTGCCAGCAGTCCCGAAGACCGGGACGCCCACGAGCAGTACTTC,CASSPEDRDAHEQYF
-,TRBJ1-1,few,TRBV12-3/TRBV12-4,TGTGCCAGCAGTTTCGCAGGGGCGAACACTGAAGCTTTCTTT,CASSFAGANTEAFF
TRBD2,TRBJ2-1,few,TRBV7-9,TGTGCCAGCAGCTTGCCTACTAGCGGGGGCCTCGCCTACAATGAGCAGTTCTTC,CASSLPTSGGLAYNEQFF
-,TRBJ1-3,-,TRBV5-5,TGTGCCAGCAGCCTCCCCCAGGGCTCAGTCTCTGGAAACACCATATATTTT,CASSLPQGSVSGNTIYF
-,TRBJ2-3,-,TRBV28,TGTGCCAGCAGTTTATCACCGGGGTCGGGAGATACGCAGTATTTT,CASSLSPGSGDTQYF
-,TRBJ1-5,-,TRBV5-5,TGTGCCAGCAGCTTGGGGCCTCAGGGTAACTATCAGCCCCAGCATTTT,CASSLGPQGNYQPQHF
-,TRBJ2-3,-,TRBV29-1,TGCAGCGGGTCGGTCACAGATACGCAGTATTTT,CSGSVTDTQYF
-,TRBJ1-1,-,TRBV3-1,TGTGCCAGCAGCCAGCCCGATGGGGAGGCTGAAGCTTTCTTT,CASSQPDGEAEAFF
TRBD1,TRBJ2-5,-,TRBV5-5,TGTGTCAGCAGCTGGGGACAGATGCAAGAGACCCAGTACTTC,CVSSWGQMQETQYF
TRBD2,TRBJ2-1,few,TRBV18,TGTGCCAGCTCAGTAGCGGGGGTCTACAATGAGCAGTTCTTC,CASSVAGVYNEQFF
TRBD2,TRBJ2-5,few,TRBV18,TGTGCCAGCTCACCGCTGGAAATAGCGGGAGAAGAGACCCAGTACTTC,CASSPLEIAGEETQYF
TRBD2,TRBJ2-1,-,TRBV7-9,TGTGCCACCCAATCCATAAACGGACTAGCTTTCTATGAGCAGTTCTTC,CATQSINGLAFYEQFF
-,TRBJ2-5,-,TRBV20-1,TGCAGTGCTGACCGGACACGAGGGGAGACCCAGTACTTC,CSADRTRGETQYF
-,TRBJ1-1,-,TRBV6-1,TGTGCCAGCACGGGGTTGCGCACTGAAGCTTTCTTT,CASTGLRTEAFF
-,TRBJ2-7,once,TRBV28,TGTGCCACCCAGCTACGGTGTGACGAGCAGTACTTC,CATQLRCDEQYF
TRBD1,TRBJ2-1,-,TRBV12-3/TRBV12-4,TGTGCCAGCACCCTTCGGACAGGAAGCGTCTACAATGAGCAGTTCTTC,CASTLRTGSVYNEQFF
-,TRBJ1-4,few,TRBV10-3,TGTGCCATCAGTGAGGGGAGCACAGGGAGTGGCGAAAAACTGTTTTTT,CAISEGSTGSGEKLFF
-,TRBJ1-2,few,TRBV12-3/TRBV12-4,TGTGCCAGCAGTTTCCACGGGGTTGTGTATGGCTACACCTTC,CASSFHGVVYGYTF
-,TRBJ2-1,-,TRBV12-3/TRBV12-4,TGTGCCAGCAGTTTTTTGCTAGGTACCAACAATGAGCAGTTCTTC,CASSFLLGTNNEQFF
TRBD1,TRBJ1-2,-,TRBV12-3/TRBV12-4,TGTGCCAGCACCGTGGACAGGGACCATGGCTACACCTTC,CASTVDRDHGYTF
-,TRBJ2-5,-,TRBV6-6,TGTGCCAGCAGTCCAACAGGGAAGAAAGAGACCCAGTACTTC,CASSPTGKKETQYF
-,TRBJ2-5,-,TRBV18,TGTGCCAGCTCACCACCGTGGGAGACCCAGTACTTC,CASSPPWETQYF
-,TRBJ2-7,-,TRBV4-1,TGCGCCAGTCTAAAGGGAGCCATTCGAAACTACGAGCAGTACTTC,CASLKGAIRNYEQYF
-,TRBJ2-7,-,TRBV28,TGTGCCAGCAGTTTTATGTCCGAGCAGTACTTC,CASSFMSEQYF
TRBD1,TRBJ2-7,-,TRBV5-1,TGCGCCAACAGCGCCGGACAGGGTGGCTACGAGCAGTACTTC,CANSAGQGGYEQYF
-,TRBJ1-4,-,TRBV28,TGTGCCAGCAGTGCCCGGGCAGGGTCTAATGAAAAACTGTTTTTT,CASSARAGSNEKLFF
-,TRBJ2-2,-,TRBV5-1,TGCGCCAGCAGCCTCCCCCGGGGGCAGCAGGGCGGGGAGCTGTTTTTT,CASSLPRGQQGGELFF